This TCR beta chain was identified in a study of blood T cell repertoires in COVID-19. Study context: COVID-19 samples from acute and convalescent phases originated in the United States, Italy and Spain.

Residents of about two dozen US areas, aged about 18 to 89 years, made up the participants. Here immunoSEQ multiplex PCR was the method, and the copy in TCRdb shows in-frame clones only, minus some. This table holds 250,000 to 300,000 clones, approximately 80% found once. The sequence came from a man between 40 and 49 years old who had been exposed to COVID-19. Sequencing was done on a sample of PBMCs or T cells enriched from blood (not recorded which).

CDR3 DNA: TGCGCCAGCAGCCCGCGGACTAGCGGTGGCGAGCAGTTCTTC. It is translated as CASSPRTSGGEQFF. The chain combines TRBV5-1 with TRBJ2-1; 10 bases match TRBD2. This CDR3 has 14 amino acids. Per germline, CDR1 SGHRS and CDR2 YFSETQ. V gave up 4 bases and J gave up 10 bases; unmatched junction bases: 8. Complete variable domain (other parts from reference TRBV5-1 and TRBJ2-1): KAGVTQTPRYLIKTRGQQVTLSCSPISGHRSVSWYQQTPGQGLQFLFEYFSETQRNKGNFPGRFSGRQFSNSRSEMNVSTLELGDSALYLCASSPRTSGGEQFFGPGTRLTVL.